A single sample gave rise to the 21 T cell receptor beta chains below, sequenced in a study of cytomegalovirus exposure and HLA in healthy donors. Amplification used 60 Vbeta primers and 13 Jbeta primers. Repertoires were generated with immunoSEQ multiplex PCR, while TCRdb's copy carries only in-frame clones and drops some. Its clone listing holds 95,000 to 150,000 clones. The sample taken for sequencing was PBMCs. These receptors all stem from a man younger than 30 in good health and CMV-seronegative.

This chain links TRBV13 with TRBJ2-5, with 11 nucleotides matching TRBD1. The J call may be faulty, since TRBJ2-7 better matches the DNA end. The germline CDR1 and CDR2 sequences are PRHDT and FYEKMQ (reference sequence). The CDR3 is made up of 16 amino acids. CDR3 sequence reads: CASSFRGQGVMYEQYF. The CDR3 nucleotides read TGTGCCAGCAGCTTCAGGGGACAGGGGGTTATGTACGAGCAGTACTTC.

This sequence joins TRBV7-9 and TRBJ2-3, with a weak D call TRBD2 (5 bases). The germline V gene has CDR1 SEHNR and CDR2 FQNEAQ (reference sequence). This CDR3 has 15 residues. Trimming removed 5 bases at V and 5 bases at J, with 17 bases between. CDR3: CASSPRGDQIDTQYF. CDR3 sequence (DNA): TGTGCCAGCAGCCCTCGGGGAGATCAGATAGATACGCAGTATTTT.

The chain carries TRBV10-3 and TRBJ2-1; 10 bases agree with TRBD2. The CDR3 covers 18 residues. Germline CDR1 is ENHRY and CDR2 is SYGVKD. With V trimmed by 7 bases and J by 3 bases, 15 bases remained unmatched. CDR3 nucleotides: TGTGCCATCAAATCCGGGGCTAGCGGGAGTAGGTTCTACAATGAGCAGTTCTTC. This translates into CAIKSGASGSRFYNEQFF.

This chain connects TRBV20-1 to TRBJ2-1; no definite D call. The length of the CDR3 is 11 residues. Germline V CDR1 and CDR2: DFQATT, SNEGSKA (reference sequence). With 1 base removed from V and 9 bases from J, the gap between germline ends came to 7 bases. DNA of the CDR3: TGCAGTGCTAGAGTATGGCCTGAGCAGTTCTTC. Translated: CSARVWPEQFF.

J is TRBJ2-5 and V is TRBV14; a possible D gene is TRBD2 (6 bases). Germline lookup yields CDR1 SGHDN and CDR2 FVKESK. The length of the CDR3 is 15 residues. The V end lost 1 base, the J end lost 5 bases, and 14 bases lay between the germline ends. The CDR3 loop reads CASSQAISGSETQYF. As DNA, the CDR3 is TGTGCCAGCAGCCAAGCTATATCCGGGAGTGAGACCCAGTACTTC.

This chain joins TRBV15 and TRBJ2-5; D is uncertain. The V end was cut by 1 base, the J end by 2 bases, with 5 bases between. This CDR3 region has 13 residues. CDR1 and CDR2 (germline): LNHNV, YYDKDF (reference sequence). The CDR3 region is CATSRAIQETQYF. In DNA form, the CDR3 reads TGTGCCACCAGCAGAGCTATTCAAGAGACCCAGTACTTC.

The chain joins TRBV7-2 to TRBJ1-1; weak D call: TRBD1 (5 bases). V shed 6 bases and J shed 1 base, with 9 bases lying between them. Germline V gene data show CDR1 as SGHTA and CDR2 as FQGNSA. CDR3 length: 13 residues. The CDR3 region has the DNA TGTGCCAGCAGTCGACAGAAGAACACTGAAGCTTTCTTT. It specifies CASSRQKNTEAFF.

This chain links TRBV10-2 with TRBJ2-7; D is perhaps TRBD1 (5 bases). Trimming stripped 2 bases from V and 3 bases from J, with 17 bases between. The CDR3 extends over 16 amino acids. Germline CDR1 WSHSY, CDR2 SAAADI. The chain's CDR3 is CASSEVETGIVYEQYF. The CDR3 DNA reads TGCGCCAGCAGTGAGGTCGAAACAGGAATCGTCTACGAGCAGTACTTC.

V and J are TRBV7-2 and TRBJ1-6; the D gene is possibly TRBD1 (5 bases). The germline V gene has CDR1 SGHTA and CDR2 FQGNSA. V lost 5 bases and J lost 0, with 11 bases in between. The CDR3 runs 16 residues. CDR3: CASSPRGSSYNSPLHF. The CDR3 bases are TGTGCCAGCAGCCCCCGGGGGAGCTCCTATAATTCACCCCTCCACTTT.

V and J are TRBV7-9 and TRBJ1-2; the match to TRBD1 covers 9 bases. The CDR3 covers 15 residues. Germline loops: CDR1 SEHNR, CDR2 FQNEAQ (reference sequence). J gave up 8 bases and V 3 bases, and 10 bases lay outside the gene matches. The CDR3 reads CASSFGQGFLEGYTF. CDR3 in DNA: TGTGCCAGCAGCTTTGGACAGGGGTTTCTAGAAGGCTACACCTTC.

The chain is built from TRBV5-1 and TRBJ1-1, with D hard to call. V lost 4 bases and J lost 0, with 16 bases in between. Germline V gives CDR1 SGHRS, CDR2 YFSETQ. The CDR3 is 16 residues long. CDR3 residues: CASSPAGRGMNTEAFF. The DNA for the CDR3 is TGCGCCAGCAGCCCAGCCGGACGGGGAATGAACACTGAAGCTTTCTTT.

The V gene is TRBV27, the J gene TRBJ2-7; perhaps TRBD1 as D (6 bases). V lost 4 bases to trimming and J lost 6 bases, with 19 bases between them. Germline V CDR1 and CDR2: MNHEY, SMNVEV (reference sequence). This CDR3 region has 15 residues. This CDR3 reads CASSSYYRASGEQYF. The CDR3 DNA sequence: TGTGCCAGCAGTTCCTACTACAGGGCTTCTGGCGAGCAGTACTTC.

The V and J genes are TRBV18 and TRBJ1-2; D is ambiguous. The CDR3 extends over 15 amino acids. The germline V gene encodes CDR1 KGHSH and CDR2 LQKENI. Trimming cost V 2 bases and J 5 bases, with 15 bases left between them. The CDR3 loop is CASSPVAGERYGYTF. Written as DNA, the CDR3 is TGTGCCAGCTCACCAGTTGCTGGGGAGAGGTATGGCTACACCTTC.

The CDR3 sequence: CASSPNRGSSGANVLTF. In DNA, the CDR3 is TGTGCCAGCAGCCCAAATCGAGGTAGCTCTGGGGCCAACGTCCTGACTTTC. The V call is TRBV14, the J call TRBJ2-6; D call uncertain. Germline CDR1 reads SGHDN; CDR2 reads FVKESK. Trimming cost V 4 bases and J 0 bases, with 13 bases left between them. This CDR3 has 17 amino acids.

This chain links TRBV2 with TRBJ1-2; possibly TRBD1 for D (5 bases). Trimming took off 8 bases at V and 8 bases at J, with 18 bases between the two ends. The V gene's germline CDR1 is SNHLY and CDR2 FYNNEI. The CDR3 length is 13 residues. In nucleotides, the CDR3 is TGTGCCAGCGGGGCAGACCCCCGCTGGGGCTACACCTTC. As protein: CASGADPRWGYTF.

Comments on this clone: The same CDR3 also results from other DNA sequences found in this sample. The CDR3 loop is CASSSTGNTIYF. CDR3 sequence (DNA): TGTGCCAGCAGCTCCACTGGAAACACCATATATTTT. This chain links TRBV7-9 with TRBJ1-3; D is unresolved. Germline CDR1 SEHNR, CDR2 FQNEAQ (reference sequence). Deletions cut 4 bases from V and 2 bases from J, with 3 bases between. The CDR3 extends over 12 amino acids.

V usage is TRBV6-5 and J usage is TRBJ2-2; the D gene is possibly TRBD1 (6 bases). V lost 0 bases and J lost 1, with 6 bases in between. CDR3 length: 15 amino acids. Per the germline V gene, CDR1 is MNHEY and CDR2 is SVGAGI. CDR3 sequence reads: CASSYSTGNTGELFF. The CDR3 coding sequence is TGTGCCAGCAGTTACTCGACAGGGAACACCGGGGAGCTGTTTTTT.

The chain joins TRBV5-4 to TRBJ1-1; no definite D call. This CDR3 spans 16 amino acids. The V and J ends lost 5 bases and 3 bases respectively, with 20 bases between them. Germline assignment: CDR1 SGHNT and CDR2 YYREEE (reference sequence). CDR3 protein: CASRPRGGVWDTEAFF. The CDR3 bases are TGTGCCAGCAGACCTCGAGGCGGGGTTTGGGACACTGAAGCTTTCTTT. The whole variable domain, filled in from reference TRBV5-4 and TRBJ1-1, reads ETGVTQSPTHLIKTRGQQVTLRCSSQSGHNTVSWYQQALGQGPQFIFQYYREEENGRGNFPPRFSGLQFPNYSSELNVNALELDDSALYLCASRPRGGVWDTEAFFGQGTRLTVV.

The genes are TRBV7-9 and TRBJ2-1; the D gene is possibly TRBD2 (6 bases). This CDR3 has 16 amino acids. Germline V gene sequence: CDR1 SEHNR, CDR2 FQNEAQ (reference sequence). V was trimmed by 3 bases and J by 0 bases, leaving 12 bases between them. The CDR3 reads CASSFASASSYNEQFF. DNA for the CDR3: TGTGCCAGCAGCTTTGCTAGCGCCAGCTCCTACAATGAGCAGTTCTTC.

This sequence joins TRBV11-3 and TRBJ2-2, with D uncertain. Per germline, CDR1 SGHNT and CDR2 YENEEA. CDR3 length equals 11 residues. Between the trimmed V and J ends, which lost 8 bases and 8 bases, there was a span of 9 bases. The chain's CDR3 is CASSSRGELFF. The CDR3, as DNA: TGTGCCAGCTCTTCGAGGGGGGAGCTGTTTTTT.

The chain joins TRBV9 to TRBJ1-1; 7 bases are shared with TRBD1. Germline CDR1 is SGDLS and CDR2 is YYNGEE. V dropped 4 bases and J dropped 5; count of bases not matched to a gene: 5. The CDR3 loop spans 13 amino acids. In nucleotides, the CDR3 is TGTGCCAGCAGCTCACAGGGGAAGACTGAAGCTTTCTTT. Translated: CASSSQGKTEAFF.